The present entry profiles one T cell receptor (beta chain) with its context. The antigen remains unidentified. Libraries were prepared by immunoSEQ multiplex PCR; TCRdb keeps only in-frame clonotypes and omits some of them. The repertoire holds under 1,100,000 clones, about 84% seen once, with 0.5% to 0.65% in the top ten. This record comes from a study of shared clonotypes between healthy human individuals. Study as a whole: Serving as donors were two women and a few men, whose ages spanned 18 to 49. General study results and limits: Between several donors, naive CD4 clonotypes were shared at a level of around 4.9%.

CDR3 size: 17 residues. Losses at the gene ends were 6 bases for V and 6 bases for J; bases not matched to a gene: 19. The germline V gene encodes CDR1 SEHNR and CDR2 FQNEAQ (reference sequence). This TCR derives from a man between 18 and 35 years old in good health. Some clones in this sample may be carry-over from other donors' samples. The V call is TRBV7-9, the J call TRBJ2-7; TRBD1 agrees at 8 bases. What was sequenced was memory CD4+ T cells from PBMCs. Subset here: CD45RA-negative fraction. CDR3 region: CASSRRLGGQGIPEQYF. CDR3 nucleotides: TGTGCCAGCAGTCGAAGGTTGGGAGGACAGGGTATTCCCGAGCAGTACTTC.